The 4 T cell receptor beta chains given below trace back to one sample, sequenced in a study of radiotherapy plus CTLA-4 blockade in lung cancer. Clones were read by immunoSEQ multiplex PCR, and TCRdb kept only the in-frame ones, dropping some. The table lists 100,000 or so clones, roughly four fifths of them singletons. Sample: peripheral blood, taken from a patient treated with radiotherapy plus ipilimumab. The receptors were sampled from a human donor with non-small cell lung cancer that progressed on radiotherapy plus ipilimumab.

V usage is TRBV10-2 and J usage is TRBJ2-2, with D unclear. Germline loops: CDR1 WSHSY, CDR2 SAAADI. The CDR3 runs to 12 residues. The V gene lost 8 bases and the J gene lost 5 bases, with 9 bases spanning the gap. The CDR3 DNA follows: TGCGCCAGCGGATACCAGACCGGGGAGCTGTTTTTT. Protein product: CASGYQTGELFF.

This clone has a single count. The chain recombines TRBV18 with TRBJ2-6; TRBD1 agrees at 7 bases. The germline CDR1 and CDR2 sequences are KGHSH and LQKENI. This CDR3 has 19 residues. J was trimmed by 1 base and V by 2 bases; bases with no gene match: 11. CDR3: CASSPVRGRLGSGANVLTF. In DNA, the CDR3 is TGTGCCAGCTCACCAGTTAGGGGGCGCCTTGGATCTGGGGCCAACGTCCTGACTTTC.

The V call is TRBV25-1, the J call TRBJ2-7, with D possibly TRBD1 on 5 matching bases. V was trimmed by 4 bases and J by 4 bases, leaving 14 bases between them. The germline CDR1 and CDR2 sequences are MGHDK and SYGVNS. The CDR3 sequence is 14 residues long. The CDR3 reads CASSVGRTSYEQYF. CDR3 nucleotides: TGTGCCAGCAGTGTTGGACGGACATCTTACGAGCAGTACTTC.

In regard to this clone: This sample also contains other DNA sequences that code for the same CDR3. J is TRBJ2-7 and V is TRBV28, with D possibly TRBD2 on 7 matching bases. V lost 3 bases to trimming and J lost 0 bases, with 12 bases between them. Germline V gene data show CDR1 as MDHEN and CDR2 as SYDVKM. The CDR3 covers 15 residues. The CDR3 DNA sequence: TGTGCCAGCAGTTTGGGAGGGGGGAGCTCCTACGAGCAGTACTTC. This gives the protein CASSLGGGSSYEQYF.